These T cell receptor beta chains were read from a single sample in a study of cytomegalovirus exposure and HLA in healthy donors. TCRdb keeps only in-frame clones here, not all; method: immunoSEQ multiplex PCR. The data show under 200,000 clones, about 82% seen once. Specimen: PBMCs. The receptors come from a woman between 45 and 60 years old in good health and CMV-seropositive. The CDR3 runs from the conserved cysteine through the conserved F or W. D genes are given only for firm matches. For some rows the clone size is stated as once, few or many, or as a class when expanded; others skip it.

d_call j_call clone_size v_call cdr3_nt cdr3_aa
TRBD1 TRBJ2-1 NA TRBV13 TGTGCCAGCAGCCGCCCATGGACAGGGTCAGACAATGAGCAGTTCTTC CASSRPWTGSDNEQFF
TRBD2 TRBJ2-3 NA TRBV6-6 TGTGCCAGCAGTTATTTAGCGGGGGCCACAGATACGCAGTATTTT CASSYLAGATDTQYF
TRBD1 TRBJ2-5 NA TRBV5-6 TGTGCCAGCAGCTTGCGACAGGGGGCACGCCAAATTGAGACCCAGTACTTC CASSLRQGARQIETQYF
TRBD1 TRBJ1-2 NA TRBV5-6 TGTGCCAGCAGCTTGGGTAGACAGGGAGATAGTGTGAGTCGTGGCTACACCTTC CASSLGRQGDSVSRGYTF
NA TRBJ2-2 NA TRBV5-4 TGTGCCAGCAGCTTAAAGACAGTCGGCGGGGAGCTGTTTTTT CASSLKTVGGELFF
NA TRBJ1-1 NA TRBV7-8 TGTGCCAGCAGCTTCACCTGGACAGCTATGAACACTGAAGCTTTCTTT CASSFTWTAMNTEAFF
NA TRBJ1-1 NA TRBV5-1 TGCGCCAGCAGCTCGGGGGACGGCACTGAAGCTTTCTTT CASSSGDGTEAFF
NA TRBJ2-5 NA TRBV30 TGTGCCTGGAGGTCAGGGGAGACCCAGTACTTC CAWRSGETQYF
TRBD1 TRBJ1-4 NA TRBV14 TGTGCCAGCAGCCCCGGGACAGGGAAAGGAAATGAAAAACTGTTTTTT CASSPGTGKGNEKLFF
NA TRBJ2-7 NA TRBV7-9 TGTGCCAGCAGCTTGGCAGGGGCGAACGAGCAGTACTTC CASSLAGANEQYF
NA TRBJ2-1 NA TRBV18 TGTGCCAGCTCACCCCCCAGCGTCAATGAGCAGTTCTTC CASSPPSVNEQFF
TRBD1 TRBJ2-5 NA TRBV28 TGTGCCAGCAGTTTAGGAAGGGGGGCAGGGGGCCGAATGGAGACCCAGTACTTC CASSLGRGAGGRMETQYF
TRBD1 TRBJ1-2 NA TRBV27 TGTGCCAGCAGTCCAGCCCCAGGACAGGGCAACTATGGCTACACCTTC CASSPAPGQGNYGYTF
TRBD2 TRBJ2-1 NA TRBV28 TGTGCCAGCAGATCAAGCGGGAGTTGGAATGAGCAGTTCTTC CASRSSGSWNEQFF
NA TRBJ1-6 NA TRBV4-2 TGTGCCAGCAGCCAAGAAGTCAATTATAGGAGCTCCTATAATTCACCCCTCCACTTT CASSQEVNYRSSYNSPLHF
NA TRBJ2-5 NA TRBV29-1 TGCAGCGTTGAAAGGCGCGGACAGTCCGAGACCCAGTACTTC CSVERRGQSETQYF
TRBD1 TRBJ1-4 NA TRBV7-9 TGTGCCAGCAGCTTAGGAGACAGGGTAGGGGAAAAACTGTTTTTT CASSLGDRVGEKLFF
TRBD1 TRBJ1-1 NA TRBV11-2 TGTGCCAGCAGCTTGACAGGGATAACTGAAGCTTTCTTT CASSLTGITEAFF
NA TRBJ1-2 NA TRBV27 TGTGCCAGCAAAGTAAGGGGTCTCAACTATGGCTACACCTTC CASKVRGLNYGYTF
TRBD1 TRBJ1-6 few TRBV25-1 TGTGCCAGCAGTGCCCCAGGGACAGGGGGAGGATCACCCCTCCACTTT CASSAPGTGGGSPLHF
NA TRBJ1-3 once TRBV6-5 TGTGCCAGCAGTCCTGAGTTCTCTGGAAACACCATATATTTT CASSPEFSGNTIYF
NA TRBJ2-5 NA TRBV7-7 TGTGCTAGCAGCTTAGGGGGGGTCCAAGAGACCCAGTACTTC CASSLGGVQETQYF
NA TRBJ1-1 NA TRBV6-5 TGTGCCAGCAGTAGGACACAGAACACTGAAGCTTTCTTT CASSRTQNTEAFF
NA TRBJ1-2 few TRBV7-2 TGTGCCAGCAGCTCCCTGGGGGGTGCTGGCTATGGCTACACCTTC CASSSLGGAGYGYTF
TRBD1 TRBJ1-2 few TRBV4-1 TGCGCCAGCCGGGGACAGGGGGCGCGGGGCTACACCTTC CASRGQGARGYTF
NA TRBJ2-5 NA TRBV7-9 TGTGCCAGCAGCTCCGGGGAAGAGACCCAGTACTTC CASSSGEETQYF
NA TRBJ1-1 NA TRBV5-6 TGTGCCAGCAGCTTGGTCCAGGCTGAAGCTTTCTTT CASSLVQAEAFF
TRBD1 TRBJ1-1 NA TRBV18 TGTGCCAGCTCACCAAGGAACCGGGACAGGACCCACAATCGAATCATGAACACTGAAGCTTTCTTT CASSPRNRDRTHNRIMNTEAFF
NA TRBJ2-7 NA TRBV7-9 TGTTCCAGCAGCTTAGTCGGGACAATAGCTTCCTACGAGCAGTACTTC CSSSLVGTIASYEQYF
NA TRBJ2-7 NA TRBV5-1 TGCGCCAGCATGGATGGGGGCGGCTGGAAAACCCCATACGAGCAGTACTTC CASMDGGGWKTPYEQYF
TRBD1 TRBJ2-7 NA TRBV13 TGTGCCAGCAGCTCGTTCGGGACAGGGACCTACGAGCAGTACTTC CASSSFGTGTYEQYF
TRBD1 TRBJ1-1 once TRBV27 TGTGCCAGCAGTAGGACAGGGGACACGAGTTATGCTGAAGCTTTCTTT CASSRTGDTSYAEAFF
TRBD1 TRBJ1-4 NA TRBV11-2 TGTGCCAGCAGTTCCGACAGGGTCATTCTGTTTTTT CASSSDRVILFF
NA TRBJ2-7 once TRBV28 TGTGCCAGCAGCGACTCGGACATAGCCTACGAGCAGTACTTC CASSDSDIAYEQYF
NA TRBJ1-5 NA TRBV6-1 TGTGCCAGCACTGCAGGGGACAATCAGCCCCAGCATTTT CASTAGDNQPQHF
NA TRBJ2-5 NA TRBV6-5 TGTGCCAGCAGACCCGACACTTACCAAGAGACCCAGTACTTC CASRPDTYQETQYF
TRBD2 TRBJ2-7 once TRBV27 TGTGCCAGCCAAACGGGAGGGGATAACCACGAGCAGTACTTC CASQTGGDNHEQYF
TRBD1 TRBJ2-1 NA TRBV5-1 TGCGCCAGCAGCTTGATGGGACAGGGGTCCTACAATGAGCAGTTCTTC CASSLMGQGSYNEQFF
NA TRBJ1-2 NA TRBV5-6 TGTGCCAGCAGCTTGTGGGTGGGGGCCTATGGCTACACCTTC CASSLWVGAYGYTF
TRBD2 TRBJ2-2 NA TRBV5-4 TGTGCCAGCAGCTCCAAACTAGCGGGAGGTGTCACCGGGGAGCTGTTTTTT CASSSKLAGGVTGELFF
TRBD1 TRBJ1-3 NA TRBV7-6 TGTGCCAGCAGCTTGGAGGGACCGGGACAGGGAACCTTCTCTGGAAACACCATATATTTT CASSLEGPGQGTFSGNTIYF
NA TRBJ2-1 NA TRBV6-1 TGTGCCAGCAGCGTCGACAGGTCGGACAATAATGAGCAGTTCTTC CASSVDRSDNNEQFF